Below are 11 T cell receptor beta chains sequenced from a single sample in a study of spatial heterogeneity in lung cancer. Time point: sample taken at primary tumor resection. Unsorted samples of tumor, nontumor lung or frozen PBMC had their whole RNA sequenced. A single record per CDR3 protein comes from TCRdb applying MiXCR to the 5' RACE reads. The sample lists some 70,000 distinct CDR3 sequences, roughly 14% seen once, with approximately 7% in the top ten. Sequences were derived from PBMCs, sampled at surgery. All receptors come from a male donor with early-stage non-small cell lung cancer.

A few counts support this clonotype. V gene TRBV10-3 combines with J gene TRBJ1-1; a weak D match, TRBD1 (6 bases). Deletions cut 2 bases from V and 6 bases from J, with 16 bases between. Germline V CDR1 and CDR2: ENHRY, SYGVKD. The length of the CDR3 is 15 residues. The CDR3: CAISEEGTSMAEAFF. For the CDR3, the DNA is TGTGCCATCAGTGAGGAGGGGACAAGCATGGCTGAAGCTTTCTTT.

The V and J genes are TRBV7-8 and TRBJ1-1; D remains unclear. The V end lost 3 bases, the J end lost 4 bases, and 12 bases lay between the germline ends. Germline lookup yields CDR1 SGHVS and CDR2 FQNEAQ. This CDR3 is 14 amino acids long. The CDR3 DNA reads TGTGCCAGCAGCTTCCGGTTTTCGGGCACTGAAGCTTTCTTT. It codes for CASSFRFSGTEAFF. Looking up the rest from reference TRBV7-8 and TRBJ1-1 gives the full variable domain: GAGVSQSPRYKVAKRGQDVALRCDPISGHVSLFWYQQALGQGPEFLTYFQNEAQLDKSGLPSDRFFAERPEGSVSTLKIQRTQQEDSAVYLCASSFRFSGTEAFFGQGTRLTVV.

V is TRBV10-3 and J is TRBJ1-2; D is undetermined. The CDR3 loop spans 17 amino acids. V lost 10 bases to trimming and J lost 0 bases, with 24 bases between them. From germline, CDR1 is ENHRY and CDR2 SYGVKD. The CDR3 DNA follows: TGTGCCAGCGCGCCTAACGGAGGGCCCTTCACTAACTATGGCTACACCTTC. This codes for CASAPNGGPFTNYGYTF.

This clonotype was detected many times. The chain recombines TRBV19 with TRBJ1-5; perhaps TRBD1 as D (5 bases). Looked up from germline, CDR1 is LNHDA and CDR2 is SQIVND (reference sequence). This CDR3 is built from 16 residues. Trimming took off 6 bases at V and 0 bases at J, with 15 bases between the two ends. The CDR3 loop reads CASSPGLEYSNQPQHF. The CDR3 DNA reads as TGTGCCAGTAGCCCGGGACTAGAGTATAGCAATCAGCCCCAGCATTTT.

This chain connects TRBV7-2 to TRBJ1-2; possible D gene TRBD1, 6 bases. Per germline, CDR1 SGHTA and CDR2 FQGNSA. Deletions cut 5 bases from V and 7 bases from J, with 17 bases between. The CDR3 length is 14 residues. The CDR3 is CASSPFEGGPGYTF. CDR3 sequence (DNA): TGTGCCAGCAGCCCATTCGAGGGGGGGCCTGGCTACACCTTC.

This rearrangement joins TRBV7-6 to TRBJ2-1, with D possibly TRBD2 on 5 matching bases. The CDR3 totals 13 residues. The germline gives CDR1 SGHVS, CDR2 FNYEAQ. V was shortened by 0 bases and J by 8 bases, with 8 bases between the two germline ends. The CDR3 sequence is CASSLAAADEQFF. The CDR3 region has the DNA TGTGCCAGCAGCTTAGCTGCAGCGGATGAGCAGTTCTTC.

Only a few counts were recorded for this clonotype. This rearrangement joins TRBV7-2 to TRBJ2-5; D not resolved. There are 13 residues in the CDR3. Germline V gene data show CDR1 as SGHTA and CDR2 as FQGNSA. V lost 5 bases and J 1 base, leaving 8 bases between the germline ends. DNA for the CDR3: TGTGCCAGCAGCACCCGACGCCAAGAGACCCAGTACTTC. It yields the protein CASSTRRQETQYF.

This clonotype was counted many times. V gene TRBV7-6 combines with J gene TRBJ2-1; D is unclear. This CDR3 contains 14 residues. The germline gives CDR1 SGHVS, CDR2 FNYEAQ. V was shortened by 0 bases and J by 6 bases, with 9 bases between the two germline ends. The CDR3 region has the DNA TGTGCCAGCAGCTTAGCACCGGCCACCAATGAGCAGTTCTTC. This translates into CASSLAPATNEQFF. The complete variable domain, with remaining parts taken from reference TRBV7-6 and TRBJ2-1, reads GAGVSQSPRYKVTKRGQDVALRCDPISGHVSLYWYRQALGQGPEFLTYFNYEAQQDKSGLPNDRFSAERPEGSISTLTIQRTEQRDSAMYRCASSLAPATNEQFFGPGTRLTVL.

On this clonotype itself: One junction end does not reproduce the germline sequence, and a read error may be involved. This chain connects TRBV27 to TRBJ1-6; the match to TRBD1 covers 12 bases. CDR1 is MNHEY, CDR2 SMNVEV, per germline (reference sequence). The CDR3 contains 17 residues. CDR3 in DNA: TGTGCCAGCAGTCCGCCTCCGGGACAGGGGGCCTATTCATCCCTCCACTTT. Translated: CASSPPPGQGAYSSLHF.

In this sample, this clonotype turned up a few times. CDR3 nucleotides: TGCAGTGCTTTTAGCGGGGGGTCCTACGAGCAGTACTTC. Its translation is CSAFSGGSYEQYF. The chain links TRBV20-1 to TRBJ2-7, with TRBD2 matching over 10 bases. Germline V gene lookup returns CDR1 DFQATT and CDR2 SNEGSKA (reference sequence). Unmatched junction bases numbered 2, after V lost 5 bases and J lost 1 base. CDR3 size: 13 residues.

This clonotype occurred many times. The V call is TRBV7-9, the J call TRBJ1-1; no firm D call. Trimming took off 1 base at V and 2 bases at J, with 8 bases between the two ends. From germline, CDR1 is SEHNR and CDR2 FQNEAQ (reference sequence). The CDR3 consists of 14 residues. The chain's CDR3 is CASSLELVNTEAFF. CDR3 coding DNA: TGTGCCAGCAGCTTAGAATTAGTTAACACTGAAGCTTTCTTT.